Included here is one T cell receptor (beta chain) sequence, with context. The CDR3 sequence is 12 residues long. Trimming took off 6 bases at V and 4 bases at J, with 7 bases between the two ends. Germline V lookup: CDR1 MNHNY, CDR2 SVGAGI (reference sequence). The entry originates in a study of blood T cell repertoires in COVID-19. Study context: Material from acute and convalescent COVID-19 was sourced from the United States, Italy and Spain.

The repertoire was sequenced with immunoSEQ multiplex PCR; TCRdb's copy has only in-frame clones and lacks some. The sample carries hundreds of thousands of clones, 80% to 90% recorded once. This TCR came from a woman in her 30s with active or convalescent COVID-19. The sequencing sample was made of peripheral blood. The V call is TRBV6-6, the J call TRBJ2-1, with D uncertain. This CDR3 is CASRNSYNEQFF. The CDR3 coding sequence is TGTGCCAGCAGGAACAGTTACAATGAGCAGTTCTTC.